A selection of T cell receptor beta chains follows, all from one sample in a study of shared clonotypes between healthy human individuals. Sequencing used immunoSEQ multiplex PCR; TCRdb keeps in-frame clones, though not all of them. The data contain 850,000 to 1,100,000 clones, roughly 80% of them seen just once; the ten biggest clones take up 0.89%. Sequences were obtained from memory CD4+ T cells from PBMCs. The source of these receptors is a man aged 18 to 30 in good health. Some clones in this sample may be carry-over from other donors' samples. The CDR3 runs from the conserved cysteine through the conserved F or W. The order of the fields is D gene, V gene, J gene, clone size, CDR3 DNA, CDR3 protein. D genes are given only for firm matches. Rows give clone size only sometimes, using once, few, many, or a class for an expanded clone.

D gene: .; V gene: TRBV12-5; J gene: TRBJ2-6; clone size: .; CDR3 DNA: TGTGCTAGTGCAGTTTCTGGGGCCAACGTCCTGACTTTC; CDR3 protein: CASAVSGANVLTF
D gene: .; V gene: TRBV27; J gene: TRBJ1-2; clone size: .; CDR3 DNA: TGTGCCAGCAGCAAAACAGGGTTGCGTGGCTACACCTTC; CDR3 protein: CASSKTGLRGYTF
D gene: .; V gene: TRBV4-1; J gene: TRBJ1-5; clone size: .; CDR3 DNA: TGCGCCAGCAGCCCTGGGACCCTGTGGAATCAGCCCCAGCATTTT; CDR3 protein: CASSPGTLWNQPQHF
D gene: .; V gene: TRBV9; J gene: TRBJ2-7; clone size: .; CDR3 DNA: TGTGCCAGCAGCGTAGCAACAGGACATTCCTACGAGCAGTACTTC; CDR3 protein: CASSVATGHSYEQYF
D gene: TRBD1; V gene: TRBV5-1; J gene: TRBJ2-7; clone size: .; CDR3 DNA: TGCGCCAGCAGCCCCGGGACAGGGTACTACGAGCAGTACTTC; CDR3 protein: CASSPGTGYYEQYF
D gene: .; V gene: TRBV6-6; J gene: TRBJ1-1; clone size: many; CDR3 DNA: TGTGCCAGCCGGGGGGACACTGAAGCTTTCTTT; CDR3 protein: CASRGDTEAFF
D gene: TRBD1; V gene: TRBV5-4; J gene: TRBJ1-2; clone size: .; CDR3 DNA: TGTGCCAGCAGCCAGGACAGGAGCTATGGCTACACCTTC; CDR3 protein: CASSQDRSYGYTF
D gene: TRBD2; V gene: TRBV9; J gene: TRBJ2-1; clone size: .; CDR3 DNA: TGTGCCAGCAGCGTAGTGGGAGTAGCGGGAGGGGTTGAGCAGTTCTTC; CDR3 protein: CASSVVGVAGGVEQFF
D gene: .; V gene: TRBV7-3; J gene: TRBJ1-1; clone size: many; CDR3 DNA: TGTGCCAGCAGCCCTACCGGGGGCAGAAACACTGAAGCTTTCTTT; CDR3 protein: CASSPTGGRNTEAFF
D gene: TRBD2; V gene: TRBV6-6; J gene: TRBJ2-7; clone size: .; CDR3 DNA: TGTGCCAGCACCTCCCTAGCGGGAGGTTTCGAGCAGTACTTC; CDR3 protein: CASTSLAGGFEQYF
D gene: TRBD2; V gene: TRBV4-3; J gene: TRBJ2-3; clone size: many; CDR3 DNA: TGCGCCAGCAGCCAAGAAATGTCGCGGGAGGTCGCAGATACGCAGTATTTT; CDR3 protein: CASSQEMSREVADTQYF
D gene: TRBD1; V gene: TRBV5-1; J gene: TRBJ1-1; clone size: .; CDR3 DNA: TGCGCCAGCAGCTTGGGGGGACAGGTGAACACTGAAGCTTTCTTT; CDR3 protein: CASSLGGQVNTEAFF
D gene: .; V gene: TRBV2; J gene: TRBJ1-4; clone size: .; CDR3 DNA: TGTGCCAGCAGCGGACGGACCTTAAATGAAAAACTGTTTTTT; CDR3 protein: CASSGRTLNEKLFF
D gene: .; V gene: TRBV27; J gene: TRBJ1-4; clone size: .; CDR3 DNA: TGTGCCATCGCAGGGGCCGCAACTAATGAAAAACTGTTTTTT; CDR3 protein: CAIAGAATNEKLFF
D gene: .; V gene: TRBV28; J gene: TRBJ2-7; clone size: once; CDR3 DNA: TGTGCCAGCAGTTCCCCCGGGCGACTTAAGGGGTACGAGCAGTACTTC; CDR3 protein: CASSSPGRLKGYEQYF
D gene: .; V gene: TRBV28; J gene: TRBJ1-1; clone size: .; CDR3 DNA: TGTGCCAGCAACCTGTTGGGTTCAGCTTTCTTT; CDR3 protein: CASNLLGSAFF
D gene: .; V gene: TRBV30; J gene: TRBJ1-4; clone size: .; CDR3 DNA: TGTGCCTGGAGCCCGGGAAAGATGAGCGAAAAACTGTTTTTT; CDR3 protein: CAWSPGKMSEKLFF
D gene: TRBD1; V gene: TRBV28; J gene: TRBJ2-4; clone size: .; CDR3 DNA: TGTGCCAGCACCAGGGCAGGGGGCGTAAACATTCAGTACTTC; CDR3 protein: CASTRAGGVNIQYF
D gene: TRBD1; V gene: TRBV5-5; J gene: TRBJ1-2; clone size: .; CDR3 DNA: TGTGCCAGCAGCTCGAACCGCCAGGGGGCGGATCAGGGCTACACCTTC; CDR3 protein: CASSSNRQGADQGYTF
D gene: TRBD2; V gene: TRBV19; J gene: TRBJ2-7; clone size: .; CDR3 DNA: TGTGCCAGTAGACTAGCGGGAGCGGGAGAGCAGTACTTC; CDR3 protein: CASRLAGAGEQYF
D gene: .; V gene: TRBV6-1; J gene: TRBJ1-2; clone size: .; CDR3 DNA: TGTGCCAGCAGTGAATATTCGGGCTACACCTTC; CDR3 protein: CASSEYSGYTF
D gene: .; V gene: TRBV29-1; J gene: TRBJ1-2; clone size: few; CDR3 DNA: TGCAGCGTTGAGGGAGGTGAGACTAGAGGGGGCTACACCTTC; CDR3 protein: CSVEGGETRGGYTF
D gene: .; V gene: TRBV10-3; J gene: TRBJ2-1; clone size: .; CDR3 DNA: TGTGCCATCAGTGAGGGTCACAGCCGGGACCACAACAATGAGCAGTTCTTC; CDR3 protein: CAISEGHSRDHNNEQFF
D gene: .; V gene: TRBV5-4; J gene: TRBJ2-7; clone size: .; CDR3 DNA: TGTGCCAGCAGCCCCCCATCAGCGGGCCCGGGCGAGCAGTACTTC; CDR3 protein: CASSPPSAGPGEQYF
D gene: .; V gene: TRBV28; J gene: TRBJ2-7; clone size: .; CDR3 DNA: TGTGCCAGCACCACCCCAGGGGCAGGGGCAGCCTACGAGCAGTACTTC; CDR3 protein: CASTTPGAGAAYEQYF
D gene: .; V gene: TRBV7-9; J gene: TRBJ1-1; clone size: .; CDR3 DNA: TGTGCCAGCAGCTTAGATCGCAGGGCCACTGAAGCTTTCTTT; CDR3 protein: CASSLDRRATEAFF
D gene: .; V gene: TRBV2; J gene: TRBJ1-1; clone size: .; CDR3 DNA: TGTGCCAGCAGATCAGGGGTTTTGGACACTGAAGCTTTCTTT; CDR3 protein: CASRSGVLDTEAFF
D gene: .; V gene: TRBV6-5; J gene: TRBJ1-4; clone size: .; CDR3 DNA: TGTGCCAGCAGTCGTTCAGGGTATAATGAAAAACTGTTTTTT; CDR3 protein: CASSRSGYNEKLFF
D gene: .; V gene: TRBV9; J gene: TRBJ2-3; clone size: .; CDR3 DNA: TGTGCCAGCAGCTACGCGCCAGGAATTCCCACAGATACGCAGTATTTT; CDR3 protein: CASSYAPGIPTDTQYF
D gene: .; V gene: TRBV20-1; J gene: TRBJ2-7; clone size: many; CDR3 DNA: TGCAGTGCCTTAGGGTACGAGCAGTACTTC; CDR3 protein: CSALGYEQYF
D gene: TRBD1; V gene: TRBV19; J gene: TRBJ1-2; clone size: .; CDR3 DNA: TGTGCCAGTAGCGACGTCAGGGGGGGTACCTATGGCTACACCTTC; CDR3 protein: CASSDVRGGTYGYTF
D gene: .; V gene: TRBV4-2; J gene: TRBJ2-2; clone size: .; CDR3 DNA: TGTGCCAGCAGCCAAGATTTGAAGCGGATGAACACCGGGGAGCTGTTTTTT; CDR3 protein: CASSQDLKRMNTGELFF
D gene: .; V gene: TRBV11-2; J gene: TRBJ1-2; clone size: few; CDR3 DNA: TGTGCCAGCAGCTTATTGAGAGGTGGCTACACCTTC; CDR3 protein: CASSLLRGGYTF
D gene: .; V gene: TRBV7-8; J gene: TRBJ1-1; clone size: .; CDR3 DNA: TGTGCCAGCAGCTCAAGAAGGGGGAACACTGAAGCTTTCTTT; CDR3 protein: CASSSRRGNTEAFF
D gene: .; V gene: TRBV14; J gene: TRBJ2-3; clone size: .; CDR3 DNA: TGTGCCAGCAGCTTACAGCCAACAGATACGCAGTATTTT; CDR3 protein: CASSLQPTDTQYF